A selection of T cell receptor beta chains follows, all from one sample in a study of blood T cell repertoires in COVID-19. Sequenced by immunoSEQ multiplex PCR; TCRdb stores in-frame clones only, minus some. The sample comprises around 620,000 clones, 85% to 90% of which are singletons, and over 0.2% rests with the top ten. The sample consisted of peripheral blood. The origin of the receptors is a woman aged 18-35 years with acute or convalescent COVID-19. Each CDR3 is given with its conserved first and last residue. A D gene is named only where the DNA matches it firmly. Clone size is stated in some rows and not others, as once, few, many or a class when expanded.

J gene: TRBJ1-2; clone size: -; D gene: TRBD1; V gene: TRBV5-4; CDR3 DNA: TGTGCCAGCAGCTCCCAAAGGACAGGGGACAACTATGGCTACACCTTC; CDR3 protein: CASSSQRTGDNYGYTF
J gene: TRBJ1-2; clone size: -; D gene: -; V gene: TRBV10-1; CDR3 DNA: TGCGCCAGCAGTAGACAGGACTATGGCTACACCTTC; CDR3 protein: CASSRQDYGYTF
J gene: TRBJ2-3; clone size: -; D gene: TRBD2; V gene: TRBV6-1; CDR3 DNA: TGTGCCAGCAGTGAAGGTCTAGCGGGGACAAACCCAGATACGCAGTATTTT; CDR3 protein: CASSEGLAGTNPDTQYF
J gene: TRBJ2-2; clone size: -; D gene: -; V gene: TRBV10-3; CDR3 DNA: TGTGCCATCAGTGAGTCTGGGGGGGGGCGCGCCGGGGAGCTGTTTTTT; CDR3 protein: CAISESGGGRAGELFF
J gene: TRBJ1-1; clone size: -; D gene: -; V gene: TRBV7-3; CDR3 DNA: TGTGCCAGCAGCTTATCGGTTAACACTGAAGCTTTCTTT; CDR3 protein: CASSLSVNTEAFF
J gene: TRBJ1-2; clone size: -; D gene: -; V gene: TRBV5-8; CDR3 DNA: TGTGCCAGCAGCGAGGCAGGGTACGGACGCTACACCTTC; CDR3 protein: CASSEAGYGRYTF
J gene: TRBJ2-1; clone size: -; D gene: TRBD2; V gene: TRBV19; CDR3 DNA: TGTGCCAGTAGCGGAGCGGGGGGGTCCTACAATGAGCAGTTCTTC; CDR3 protein: CASSGAGGSYNEQFF
J gene: TRBJ1-6; clone size: -; D gene: -; V gene: TRBV7-9; CDR3 DNA: TGTGCCAGCAGCCTAGACAGCATTAATTCACCCCTCCACTTT; CDR3 protein: CASSLDSINSPLHF
J gene: TRBJ1-2; clone size: once; D gene: -; V gene: TRBV6-5; CDR3 DNA: TGTGCCAGCAGCCGACAGGTAGGAGCTAACTATGGCTACACCTTC; CDR3 protein: CASSRQVGANYGYTF
J gene: TRBJ1-2; clone size: -; D gene: TRBD1; V gene: TRBV7-9; CDR3 DNA: TGTGCCAGCAGCTTAGCTGGGACAGGCTCCTATGGCTACACCTTC; CDR3 protein: CASSLAGTGSYGYTF
J gene: TRBJ1-2; clone size: once; D gene: -; V gene: TRBV27; CDR3 DNA: TGTGCCAGCAGCCTACAGGGCATCGGGAACTATGGCTACACCTTC; CDR3 protein: CASSLQGIGNYGYTF
J gene: TRBJ2-4; clone size: -; D gene: -; V gene: TRBV19; CDR3 DNA: TGTGCCAGTAGTATAGTGCCAGGGGTGGCCAAAAACATTCAGTACTTC; CDR3 protein: CASSIVPGVAKNIQYF
J gene: TRBJ2-1; clone size: -; D gene: TRBD1; V gene: TRBV5-5; CDR3 DNA: TGTGCCAGCGGGCCCGGGACAGGCGATTGGGATGAGCAGTTCTTC; CDR3 protein: CASGPGTGDWDEQFF
J gene: TRBJ1-2; clone size: -; D gene: TRBD1; V gene: TRBV28; CDR3 DNA: TGTGCCAGCAGTTTAGAGGGGGCGCGGTATGGCTACACCTTC; CDR3 protein: CASSLEGARYGYTF
J gene: TRBJ1-1; clone size: -; D gene: -; V gene: TRBV3-1/TRBV3-2; CDR3 DNA: TGTGCCAGCAGCCAAGGAGATTCGAACACTGAAGCTTTCTTT; CDR3 protein: CASSQGDSNTEAFF
J gene: TRBJ1-2; clone size: -; D gene: -; V gene: TRBV5-1; CDR3 DNA: TGCGCCAGCAGTCTCGACGGGAACTATGGCTACACCTTC; CDR3 protein: CASSLDGNYGYTF
J gene: TRBJ2-7; clone size: once; D gene: -; V gene: TRBV19; CDR3 DNA: TGTGCCAGTAGTACGTGGGCCCACGAGCAGTACTTC; CDR3 protein: CASSTWAHEQYF
J gene: TRBJ1-2; clone size: -; D gene: TRBD1; V gene: TRBV10-3; CDR3 DNA: TGTGCCATCAGTGCTCGGGACAGGGGAGAGGCTAACTATGGCTACACCTTC; CDR3 protein: CAISARDRGEANYGYTF
J gene: TRBJ1-1; clone size: -; D gene: -; V gene: TRBV5-1; CDR3 DNA: TGCGCCAGCAGCTTGATGACCCCGGACGGGGACACTGAAGCTTTCTTT; CDR3 protein: CASSLMTPDGDTEAFF
J gene: TRBJ1-5; clone size: -; D gene: -; V gene: TRBV9; CDR3 DNA: TGTGCCAGCAGCCCCTCAGGGGAAGGAGGTAATCAGCCCCAGCATTTT; CDR3 protein: CASSPSGEGGNQPQHF
J gene: TRBJ1-1; clone size: -; D gene: -; V gene: TRBV28; CDR3 DNA: TGTGCCAGCGGGAGGGTCACTGAAGCTTTCTTT; CDR3 protein: CASGRVTEAFF
J gene: TRBJ1-5; clone size: -; D gene: TRBD1; V gene: TRBV11-2; CDR3 DNA: TGTGCCAGCGGAAGAACAGGGGGCATCGCCAATCAGCCCCAGCATTTT; CDR3 protein: CASGRTGGIANQPQHF
J gene: TRBJ1-1; clone size: -; D gene: -; V gene: TRBV15; CDR3 DNA: TGTGCCACACGTCAGGGGTTGGGCACTGAAGCTTTCTTT; CDR3 protein: CATRQGLGTEAFF
J gene: TRBJ2-7; clone size: -; D gene: -; V gene: TRBV27; CDR3 DNA: TGTGCCAGCAGTTTATCCTCGGGGAGATCCCACGAGCAGTACTTC; CDR3 protein: CASSLSSGRSHEQYF
J gene: TRBJ2-1; clone size: -; D gene: TRBD1; V gene: TRBV7-6; CDR3 DNA: TGTGCCAGCAGCAATAACCCCAGGGGGAAACCTTACAATGAGCAGTTCTTC; CDR3 protein: CASSNNPRGKPYNEQFF
J gene: TRBJ2-7; clone size: -; D gene: TRBD1; V gene: TRBV20-1; CDR3 DNA: TGCAGTGCTAGTGACGGAATTGTCGGACAGGGTCTGTACGAGCAGTACTTC; CDR3 protein: CSASDGIVGQGLYEQYF
J gene: TRBJ2-1; clone size: -; D gene: -; V gene: TRBV5-5; CDR3 DNA: TGTGCCAGCAGCTCCCCAGCTACTCTAGGCTATGAGCAGTTCTTC; CDR3 protein: CASSSPATLGYEQFF
J gene: TRBJ2-3; clone size: -; D gene: -; V gene: TRBV25-1; CDR3 DNA: TGTGCCAGCAGTGAAAGACAGGGCACAGATACGCAGTATTTT; CDR3 protein: CASSERQGTDTQYF
J gene: TRBJ2-7; clone size: -; D gene: TRBD2; V gene: TRBV6-1; CDR3 DNA: TGTGCCAGCAGTGAAGGTCGGGGGGGCCATGACGAGCAGTACTTC; CDR3 protein: CASSEGRGGHDEQYF
J gene: TRBJ2-2; clone size: -; D gene: -; V gene: TRBV5-4; CDR3 DNA: TGTGCCAGCAGCTTGAGCGCCTTAGAGGCCGGGGAGCTGTTTTTT; CDR3 protein: CASSLSALEAGELFF
J gene: TRBJ1-1; clone size: -; D gene: -; V gene: TRBV6-5; CDR3 DNA: TGTGCCAGCAGTTACAGAGGGGGGGCGGCTTTCTTT; CDR3 protein: CASSYRGGAAFF
J gene: TRBJ2-3; clone size: -; D gene: TRBD2; V gene: TRBV5-1; CDR3 DNA: TGCGCCAGCAGCTCGGGGGGGATTATTCAGTATTTT; CDR3 protein: CASSSGGIIQYF
J gene: TRBJ2-3; clone size: -; D gene: -; V gene: TRBV3-1/TRBV3-2; CDR3 DNA: TGTGCCAGCAGCCAAGAGGGCTCACTAGGGACAGATACGCAGTATTTT; CDR3 protein: CASSQEGSLGTDTQYF
J gene: TRBJ1-5; clone size: -; D gene: TRBD1; V gene: TRBV24-1; CDR3 DNA: TGTGCCACCAGTGATCCGGACAGGGCCGGTCAGCCCCAGCATTTT; CDR3 protein: CATSDPDRAGQPQHF
J gene: TRBJ2-5; clone size: -; D gene: TRBD1; V gene: TRBV5-1; CDR3 DNA: TGCGCCACCCAACGCCAGGGGGCTGGAGAGACCCAGTACTTC; CDR3 protein: CATQRQGAGETQYF
J gene: TRBJ2-5; clone size: -; D gene: -; V gene: TRBV6-5; CDR3 DNA: TGTGCCAGCAGCACAAAAATTCTCCAGGGAGAGACCCAGTACTTC; CDR3 protein: CASSTKILQGETQYF
J gene: TRBJ1-1; clone size: -; D gene: -; V gene: TRBV5-1; CDR3 DNA: TGCGCCAGCAGCTTCGGGGGTCAGGCCAGTTCTGAAGCTTTCTTT; CDR3 protein: CASSFGGQASSEAFF
J gene: TRBJ2-6; clone size: -; D gene: TRBD1; V gene: TRBV7-6; CDR3 DNA: TGTGCCAGCAGCCCTTACTGGACAGGGGGGAGCTCTGGGGCCAACGTCCTGACTTTC; CDR3 protein: CASSPYWTGGSSGANVLTF